The 4 T cell receptor beta chains reported below all come from one sample, sequenced in a study of blood T cell repertoires in COVID-19. Some clones are missing from TCRdb's copy, which holds only in-frame ones; the method was immunoSEQ multiplex PCR. Of around 300,000 clones listed, around 90% are singletons. What was sequenced was peripheral blood. All receptors derive from a woman between 40 and 55 years old with COVID-19, enrolled during active disease.

The chain carries TRBV4-2 and TRBJ1-4; 7 bases map to TRBD1. V was clipped by 1 base and J by 7 bases; unmatched bases: 6. The CDR3 extends over 15 amino acids. Germline lookup yields CDR1 LGHNA and CDR2 YNFKEQ. CDR3 region: CASSQVRGAGEKLFF. Here the CDR3 DNA reads TGTGCCAGCAGCCAAGTCAGGGGGGCCGGTGAAAAACTGTTTTTT.

The chain carries TRBV7-3 and TRBJ2-1, with 12 nucleotides matching TRBD2. The CDR3 is 16 residues long. Germline values: CDR1 SGHTA, CDR2 FQGTGA. J lost 7 bases, V lost 5 bases, and 9 bases had no gene match. CDR3 in DNA: TGTGCCAGCAGCATATCTAGCGGGAGGGCCCTGAATGAGCAGTTCTTC. Amino acids: CASSISSGRALNEQFF.

V gene TRBV28 combines with J gene TRBJ2-6; 7 bases map to TRBD1. This CDR3 is 15 amino acids long. Germline V gene lookup returns CDR1 MDHEN and CDR2 SYDVKM. Trimming at V came to 6 bases and at J to 4 bases, leaving 6 bases not matched to a gene. Here the CDR3 DNA reads TGTGCCAGCAGGTCGACAGGGCCCGGGGCCAACGTCCTGACTTTC. Translating gives CASRSTGPGANVLTF.

This chain uses TRBV19 with TRBJ2-7; 8 bases match TRBD1. The CDR3 is 14 residues long. The germline CDR1 and CDR2 sequences are LNHDA and SQIVND (reference sequence). The J segment lost 9 bases and the V segment lost 2 bases, leaving 9 bases of the junction unmatched. CDR3 protein: CASSITGGLRWQYF. CDR3 DNA: TGTGCCAGTAGTATAACAGGGGGTCTACGATGGCAGTACTTC.